This TCR beta chain was found in a study of blood T cell repertoires in COVID-19 (dated by TCRdb to the early 2020s). For the study in its entirety: Samples from collaborators originated in the United States, Italy and Spain and spanned both the acute and convalescent phases of COVID-19. Samples came from the ongoing ImmuneRACE study (first 160 participants) plus 1,254 subjects from 6 global collaborators. The material from the prospective study consisted of cDNA or gDNA derived from T cells, B-cell-depleted T cells, or PBMCs. Where available, HLA class I and class II types were obtained from metadata supplied by the sample provider rather than from assay-based typing. Sample metadata almost always included a de-identified subject ID, COVID-19 status, age in years and sex. The dataset comprised deeply sampled blood TCRbeta repertoires from subjects exposed to, actively infected with, or recovered from COVID-19. The repertoires were released in a freely available public database intended as a resource for research on the immune response to SARS-CoV-2.

Via the germline V gene, CDR1 is SGHTA and CDR2 FQGNSA. Trimming takes 0 bases off V and 6 bases off J; junction bases not matched to a gene: 9. The CDR3 contains 17 residues, cysteine and phenylalanine counted. Solely the CDR3 DNA is kept, with 51 bases framed from the first base. Participants in the prospective study were aged about 18 to 95 years, lived in approximately 26 United States geographic areas, and enrolled through a virtual design. Cohort assignment in the prospective study relied on participant-reported clinical history from a screening survey and a study questionnaire. Mobile phlebotomists in the prospective study collected whole blood, serum and a nasopharyngeal or oropharyngeal swab from every participant. Additional blood draws and questionnaires over an approximately 2-month period could optionally be provided by prospective study participants. Prospective study blood samples were shipped either frozen or at room temperature before DNA extraction.

TCRbeta CDR3 regions were amplified from genomic DNA by means of the immunoSEQ Assay, a bias-controlled multiplex PCR. As for how the authors treated the data: Within the assay, amplification of reference gene primers was used to estimate how many nucleated cells each sample contained. Sequence reads were collapsed and filtered to measure the absolute abundance of every unique TCRbeta CDR3 rearrangement. For each sample, productive Simpson clonality was calculated as the square root of Simpson's diversity index across productive rearrangements. TCRdb mirrors the immuneACCESS table, restricted to in-frame sequences. Some clones are absent from its copies; in checked studies, under half trace to an unresolved V gene, and the reason for the others is unknown. That table gives V, J and clone size, and the DNA gave D and trimming. The sample yields about 140,000 clones; 84% were counted once. The ten largest make up approximately 3% of the sample.

Results the study describes overall, beyond this receptor: Clinical and demographic metadata were provided uncurated, with the amount varying by source and participant.

In its sample, this clone was seen a few times. Its antigen target is currently unknown. Qualities for individual bases were not recorded, and no much larger clone is one base off. Input material: PBMCs or T cells enriched from blood (not recorded which). The clonotype was recovered from a woman aged 50 to 60 with acute COVID-19. Recombination connected TRBV7-2 to TRBJ2-7; TRBD1 matches 12 bases in the middle. The CDR3 protein: CASSLAHPGQGASEQYF. The nucleotide sequence is given as TGTGCCAGCAGCTTAGCCCATCCGGGACAGGGGGCTTCCGAGCAGTACTTC. Joined to the reference TRBV7-2 and TRBJ2-7 proteins, this CDR3 gives the full variable domain: GAGVSQSPSNKVTEKGKDVELRCDPISGHTALYWYRQSLGQGLEFLIYFQGNSAPDKSGLPSDRFSAERTGGSVSTLTIQRTQQEDSAVYLCASSLAHPGQGASEQYFGPGTRLTVT.